This is a list of T cell receptor beta chains from one sample in a study of shared clonotypes between healthy human individuals. Only in-frame clones appear in the TCRdb table, and some are missing; sequencing was by immunoSEQ multiplex PCR. The table records about 2.4 million clones, over 85% of them present only once. The sequenced sample consisted of naive CD4+ T cells sorted from blood. These receptor sequences come from a man aged 18-30 years in good health. Both conserved end residues are part of each CDR3. The D gene is left open where the match is weak. The size of a clone is reported for some rows only, either as once, few or many, or as a class for expanded clones.

d_gene,abundance,v_gene,j_gene,CDR3nt,CDR3aa
NA,once,TRBV27,TRBJ2-7,TGTGCCAGCAGTTTAAGACCCGGGACATCATCCGAGCAGTACTTC,CASSLRPGTSSEQYF
TRBD1,few,TRBV30,TRBJ1-6,TGTGCCTGGAGTCGCGGGACAGGGGATTCTCCCCTCCACTTT,CAWSRGTGDSPLHF
NA,NA,TRBV18,TRBJ1-5,TGTGCCAGCTCAAATGACGGTAACAATCAGCCCCAGCATTTT,CASSNDGNNQPQHF
TRBD1,NA,TRBV28,TRBJ1-1,TGTGCCAGCAGGACAGGGTGGACTGAAGCTTTCTTT,CASRTGWTEAFF
NA,NA,TRBV10-3,TRBJ1-6,TGTGCCATCAGTGACGGGGGAACACCCCTCCACTTT,CAISDGGTPLHF
NA,NA,TRBV5-1,TRBJ2-5,TGCGCCAGCAGCTTGGCGGCCGTTCAAGAGACCCAGTACTTC,CASSLAAVQETQYF
NA,NA,TRBV6-6,TRBJ1-1,TGTGCCAGCAGTTACGGTCGGGTGACTGAAGCTTTCTTT,CASSYGRVTEAFF
NA,few,TRBV6-5,TRBJ2-2,TGTGCCAGCAGTTACTGGGGCACCGGGGAGCTGTTTTTT,CASSYWGTGELFF
TRBD1,NA,TRBV7-2,TRBJ1-1,TGTGCCAGCAGCTTAGGGGGACAGGTAGGAGCTTTCTTT,CASSLGGQVGAFF
NA,once,TRBV11-2,TRBJ2-2,TGTGCCAGCAGTAGTCAGGCTGTTAACGGGGAGCTGTTTTTT,CASSSQAVNGELFF
TRBD1,NA,TRBV7-8,TRBJ1-4,TGTGCCAGCAGCTTAGAAGGGACAGGGGGCGGAGAAAAACTGTTTTTT,CASSLEGTGGGEKLFF
NA,NA,TRBV6-5,TRBJ1-6,TGTGCCAGCAGTTACTCAGGACAGAATAATTCACCCCTCCACTTT,CASSYSGQNNSPLHF
NA,NA,TRBV5-4,TRBJ2-7,TGTGCCACCGCAGTGAGGGGGAGCGAGCAGTACTTC,CATAVRGSEQYF
NA,NA,TRBV5-6,TRBJ2-3,TGTGCCAGCAGCCCTGACAAGGACCCCACAGATACGCAGTATTTT,CASSPDKDPTDTQYF
TRBD1,NA,TRBV10-2,TRBJ1-1,TGCGCCAGCAGTGACCCGGGACAGATGAACACTGAAGCTTTCTTT,CASSDPGQMNTEAFF
TRBD1,NA,TRBV5-1,TRBJ2-7,TGCGCCAGCTCCCCTGGGACAGGGAAGTACGAGCAGTACTTC,CASSPGTGKYEQYF
TRBD2,once,TRBV29-1,TRBJ2-3,TGCAGCGTTGACAAAGCGGGGGGTCAGGATACGCAGTATTTT,CSVDKAGGQDTQYF
TRBD1,NA,TRBV5-1,TRBJ1-2,TGCGCCAGTTCCATGACAGGGGAAAACTTCTATGGCTACACCTTC,CASSMTGENFYGYTF
TRBD1,NA,TRBV5-4,TRBJ2-7,TGTGCCAGCAGCTCCCGGGACAGGGCTAACGGGCAGTACTTC,CASSSRDRANGQYF
NA,NA,TRBV6-1,TRBJ1-5,TGTGCCAGCGTAGAAACCGGGGGCAACCAGCCCCAGCATTTT,CASVETGGNQPQHF
TRBD2,NA,TRBV11-2,TRBJ2-3,TGTGCCAGCAGCTTTAGCGGGGGGGCAGCAGATACGCAGTATTTT,CASSFSGGAADTQYF
TRBD2,once,TRBV5-1,TRBJ2-5,TGCGCCAGCAGCCCAGGACTAGCGGGGGGCCAAGAGACCCAGTACTTC,CASSPGLAGGQETQYF
NA,NA,TRBV6-6,TRBJ1-1,TGTGCCAGCAGTTCATTTTCCGCAGGGCGAGCTTTCTTT,CASSSFSAGRAFF
TRBD1,NA,TRBV29-1,TRBJ2-3,TGCAGCGCGGAGGACAGGGCGACAGATACGCAGTATTTT,CSAEDRATDTQYF
TRBD1,once,TRBV7-6,TRBJ2-7,TGTGCCAGCAGCTTCACTCCGGACAGGTCCTACGAGCAGTACTTC,CASSFTPDRSYEQYF
TRBD2,NA,TRBV18,TRBJ2-3,TGTGCCAGCTCGCCATCCCTTAGCGGGAGGGCTGGAGATACGCAGTATTTT,CASSPSLSGRAGDTQYF
NA,once,TRBV6-1,TRBJ2-1,TGTGCCAGCAGTGGCGCCGGGAGCTCCCACAATGAGCAGTTCTTC,CASSGAGSSHNEQFF
NA,NA,TRBV10-3,TRBJ2-7,TGTGCCATCAGTGAAGGTAGCGGCTACGAGCAGTACTTC,CAISEGSGYEQYF
NA,once,TRBV7-8,TRBJ2-2,TGTGCCAGCATACAGGGCACCGGGGAGCTGTTTTTT,CASIQGTGELFF
TRBD2,NA,TRBV6-4,TRBJ2-1,TGTGCCAGCAGTGAATTAATTTGGACTAGGCAGTTCTTC,CASSELIWTRQFF
NA,NA,TRBV28,TRBJ2-1,TGTGCCAGCAGTTATTCTCGATTAGGCTACAATGAGCAGTTCTTC,CASSYSRLGYNEQFF
NA,NA,TRBV30,TRBJ2-7,TGTGCCTGGAGTGTAGGGCTGAGAAGCTACGAGCAGTACTTC,CAWSVGLRSYEQYF
TRBD2,NA,TRBV15,TRBJ2-2,TGTGCCACCAGCAAAAAACTAGCGATAAACACCGGGGAGCTGTTTTTT,CATSKKLAINTGELFF
TRBD2,NA,TRBV4-3,TRBJ2-2,TGCGCCAGCAGCCAAGAATTAGAGCGGGAGGCCGGGGAGCTGTTTTTT,CASSQELEREAGELFF
TRBD2,once,TRBV19,TRBJ2-1,TGTGCCAGTAGTATAGGACGGCGGGGGGGCATCAATGAGCAGTTCTTC,CASSIGRRGGINEQFF
NA,NA,TRBV30,TRBJ2-1,TGTGCCTGGACGGGGGCCGAGAAGCAGTTCTTC,CAWTGAEKQFF
TRBD1,NA,TRBV19,TRBJ2-3,TGTGCCAGTAGTCGCAGGGGGCCCCGCACAGATACGCAGTATTTT,CASSRRGPRTDTQYF
NA,NA,TRBV6-5,TRBJ2-7,TGTGCCAGCAGTTACGGGACGGTCTACGGGCAGTACTTC,CASSYGTVYGQYF
TRBD1,NA,TRBV19,TRBJ2-2,TGTGCCAGCAGTGGGTACAGGGGGCCTTTGACCGGGGAGCTGTTTTTT,CASSGYRGPLTGELFF
TRBD2,few,TRBV2,TRBJ2-1,TGTGCCAGCAGTGGGACTAGCGAAAATAACTCCTACAATGAGCAGTTCTTC,CASSGTSENNSYNEQFF
NA,NA,TRBV7-2,TRBJ2-2,TGTGCCAGCAGCCCGTTCAACAGGGCTCCCGGGGAGCTGTTTTTT,CASSPFNRAPGELFF
NA,NA,TRBV6-5,TRBJ2-1,TGTGCCAGCAGTCAAACGACAGGTATGCAGTTCTTC,CASSQTTGMQFF
TRBD2,NA,TRBV6-6,TRBJ2-7,TGTGCCAGCAGTTACTCAGCGGGGTCCTACGAGCAGTACTTC,CASSYSAGSYEQYF
NA,NA,TRBV19,TRBJ1-6,TGTGCCAGTAGTCTATCCCGGGGGAACGGTTCACCCCTCCACTTT,CASSLSRGNGSPLHF
NA,NA,TRBV10-1,TRBJ2-7,TGCGCCAGCAGTAGCCGATCACCGGGGGAGCAGTACTTC,CASSSRSPGEQYF
NA,once,TRBV5-1,TRBJ2-5,TGCGCCAGCAGCTTGGAGGGGTTCGGCTTTCAGACCCAGTACTTC,CASSLEGFGFQTQYF
NA,NA,TRBV6-6,TRBJ1-1,TGTGCCAGCAGTTCTTTCCTGACGGGCTCTGAAGCTTTCTTT,CASSSFLTGSEAFF
NA,NA,TRBV7-2,TRBJ2-7,TGTGCCAGCAGGTCAACAGGGACGGACGAGCAGTACTTC,CASRSTGTDEQYF
NA,NA,TRBV27,TRBJ2-1,TGTGCCAGCAGGCACAGGGTAAACGGAAACAATGAGCAGTTCTTC,CASRHRVNGNNEQFF
NA,NA,TRBV18,TRBJ2-1,TGTGCCAGCTCACCGGGAGCAACCAACAATGAGCAGTTCTTC,CASSPGATNNEQFF
NA,NA,TRBV6-5,TRBJ2-5,TGTGCCAGCAGTCGGGACGGGCGAGGGGAGACCCAGTACTTC,CASSRDGRGETQYF
TRBD1,NA,TRBV11-3,TRBJ2-7,TGTGCCAGCAGCTTGGGACAGGGGAAGAGCTCCTACGAGCAGTACTTC,CASSLGQGKSSYEQYF
NA,NA,TRBV5-1,TRBJ2-7,TGCGCCAGCAGCCTTGACCCAAAACGGGCCTCCTACGAGCAGTACTTC,CASSLDPKRASYEQYF